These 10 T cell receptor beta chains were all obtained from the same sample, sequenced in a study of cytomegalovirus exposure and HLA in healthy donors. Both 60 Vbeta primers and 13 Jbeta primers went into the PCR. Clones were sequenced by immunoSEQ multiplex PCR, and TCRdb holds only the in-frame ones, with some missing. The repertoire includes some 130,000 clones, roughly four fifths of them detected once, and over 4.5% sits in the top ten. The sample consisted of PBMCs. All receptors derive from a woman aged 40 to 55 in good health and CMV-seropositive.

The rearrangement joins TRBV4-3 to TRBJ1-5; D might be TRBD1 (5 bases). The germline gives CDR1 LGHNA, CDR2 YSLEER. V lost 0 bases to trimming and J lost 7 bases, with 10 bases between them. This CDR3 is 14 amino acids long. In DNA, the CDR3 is TGCGCCAGCAGCCAAGAGGGGGGGTACCAGCCCCAGCATTTT. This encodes CASSQEGGYQPQHF.

The CDR3 DNA sequence: TGTGCCAGCAGTGACGGGACTAGCGGGAGCACCGAGCAGTTCTTC. Its translation is CASSDGTSGSTEQFF. This chain joins TRBV2 and TRBJ2-1, with 14 bases lining up with TRBD2. This CDR3 comprises 15 residues. V shed 3 bases and J 10 bases; nucleotides not matched to a gene: 5. Germline V gene data show CDR1 as SNHLY and CDR2 as FYNNEI.

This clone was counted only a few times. Here the CDR3 reads CAVTGGREAFF. CDR3 DNA sequence: TGCGCCGTCACAGGGGGCCGGGAAGCTTTCTTT. V gene TRBV10-2 combines with J gene TRBJ1-1; 9 positions agree with TRBD1. Per germline, CDR1 WSHSY and CDR2 SAAADI. This CDR3 is built from 11 residues. Trimming cost V 11 bases and J 8 bases; bases outside gene matches: 6.

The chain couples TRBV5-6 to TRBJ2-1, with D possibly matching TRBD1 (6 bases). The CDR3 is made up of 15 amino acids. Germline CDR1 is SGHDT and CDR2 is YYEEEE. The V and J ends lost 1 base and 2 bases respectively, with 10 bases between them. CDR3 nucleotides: TGTGCCAGCAGCTTGCAGGGGTATGCCTACAATGAGCAGTTCTTC. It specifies CASSLQGYAYNEQFF.

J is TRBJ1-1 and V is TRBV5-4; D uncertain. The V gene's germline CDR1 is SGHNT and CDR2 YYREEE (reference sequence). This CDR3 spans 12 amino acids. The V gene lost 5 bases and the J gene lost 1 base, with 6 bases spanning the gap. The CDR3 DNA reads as TGTGCCAGCAGTAAGCCGAACACTGAAGCTTTCTTT. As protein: CASSKPNTEAFF.

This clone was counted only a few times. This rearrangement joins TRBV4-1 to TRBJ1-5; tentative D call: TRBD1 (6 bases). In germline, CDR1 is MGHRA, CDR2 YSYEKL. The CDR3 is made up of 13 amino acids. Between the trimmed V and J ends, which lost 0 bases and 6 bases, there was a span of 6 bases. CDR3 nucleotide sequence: TGCGCCAGCAGCCAAGACAGGGGTCAGCCCCAGCATTTT. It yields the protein CASSQDRGQPQHF.

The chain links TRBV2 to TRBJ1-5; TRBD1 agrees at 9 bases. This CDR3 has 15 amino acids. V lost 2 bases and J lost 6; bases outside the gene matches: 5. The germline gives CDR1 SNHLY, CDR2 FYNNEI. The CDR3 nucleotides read TGTGCCAGCAGTGAACCGGGACAGGGCCGTCAGCCCCAGCATTTT. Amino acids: CASSEPGQGRQPQHF.

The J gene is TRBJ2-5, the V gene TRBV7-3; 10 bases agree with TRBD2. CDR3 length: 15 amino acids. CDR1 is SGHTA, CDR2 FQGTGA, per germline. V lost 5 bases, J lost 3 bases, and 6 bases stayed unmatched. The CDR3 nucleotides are TGTGCCAGCAGCCAAGTAGGACTAGCGGAAGAGACCCAGTACTTC. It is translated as CASSQVGLAEETQYF.

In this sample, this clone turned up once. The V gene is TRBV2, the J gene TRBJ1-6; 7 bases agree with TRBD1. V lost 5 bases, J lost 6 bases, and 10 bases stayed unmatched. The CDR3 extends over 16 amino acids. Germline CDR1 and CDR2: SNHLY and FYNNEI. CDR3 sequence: CASSYEGAGPNSPLHF. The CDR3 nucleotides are TGTGCCAGCAGTTACGAGGGGGCTGGGCCTAATTCACCCCTCCACTTT.

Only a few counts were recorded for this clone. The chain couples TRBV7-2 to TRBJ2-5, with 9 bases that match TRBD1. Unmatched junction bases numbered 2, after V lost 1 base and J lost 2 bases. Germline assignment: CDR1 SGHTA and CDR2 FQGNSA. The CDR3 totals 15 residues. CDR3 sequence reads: CASSLGDRAQETQYF. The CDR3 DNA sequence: TGTGCCAGCAGCTTAGGGGACAGGGCACAAGAGACCCAGTACTTC.